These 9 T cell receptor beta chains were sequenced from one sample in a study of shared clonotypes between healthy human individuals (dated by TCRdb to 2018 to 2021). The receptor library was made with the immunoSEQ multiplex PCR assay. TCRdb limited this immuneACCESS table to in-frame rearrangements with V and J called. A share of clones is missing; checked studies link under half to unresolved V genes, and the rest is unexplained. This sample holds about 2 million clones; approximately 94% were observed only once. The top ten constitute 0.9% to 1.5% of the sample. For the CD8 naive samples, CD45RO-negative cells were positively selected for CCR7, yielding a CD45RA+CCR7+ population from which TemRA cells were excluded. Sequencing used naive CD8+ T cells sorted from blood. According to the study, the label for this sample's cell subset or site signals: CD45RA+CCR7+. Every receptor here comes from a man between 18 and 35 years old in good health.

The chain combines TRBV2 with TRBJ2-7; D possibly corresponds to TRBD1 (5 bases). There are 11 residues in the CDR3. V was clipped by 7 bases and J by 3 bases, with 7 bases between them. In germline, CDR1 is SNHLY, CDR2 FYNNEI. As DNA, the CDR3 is TGTGCCAGCATTGACAGCTACGAGCAGTACTTC. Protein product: CASIDSYEQYF.

The CDR3 here is CASSEVGGIYNEQFF. For the CDR3, the DNA is TGTGCCAGCAGTGAGGTAGGGGGGATCTACAATGAGCAGTTCTTC. The genes are TRBV2 and TRBJ2-1; D may be TRBD1 or TRBD2 (6 bases each). Trimming took off 3 bases at V and 3 bases at J, with 12 bases between the two ends. Germline V lookup: CDR1 SNHLY, CDR2 FYNNEI. The CDR3 loop spans 15 amino acids.

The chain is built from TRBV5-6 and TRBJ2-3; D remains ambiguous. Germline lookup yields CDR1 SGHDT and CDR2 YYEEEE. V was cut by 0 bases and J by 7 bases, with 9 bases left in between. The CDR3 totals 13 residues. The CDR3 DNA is TGTGCCAGCAGCTTGGGCAGCCCTAATACGCAGTATTTT. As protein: CASSLGSPNTQYF.

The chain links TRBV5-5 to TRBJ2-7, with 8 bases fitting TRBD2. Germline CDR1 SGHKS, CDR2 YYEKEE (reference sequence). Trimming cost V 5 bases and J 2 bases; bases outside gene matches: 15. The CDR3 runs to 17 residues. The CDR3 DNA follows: TGTGCCAGCAGTCTGTGGGTAGATAGCGGGATTACCTACGAGCAGTACTTC. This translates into CASSLWVDSGITYEQYF. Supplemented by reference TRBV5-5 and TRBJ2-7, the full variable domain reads DAGVTQSPTHLIKTRGQQVTLRCSPISGHKSVSWYQQVLGQGPQFIFQYYEKEERGRGNFPDRFSARQFPNYSSELNVNALLLGDSALYLCASSLWVDSGITYEQYFGPGTRLTVT.

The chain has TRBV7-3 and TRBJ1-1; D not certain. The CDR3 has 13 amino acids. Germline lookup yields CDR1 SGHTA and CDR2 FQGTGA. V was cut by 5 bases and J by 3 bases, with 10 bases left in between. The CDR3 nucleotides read TGTGCCAGCAGCCTGCGGACGCACACTGAAGCTTTCTTT. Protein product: CASSLRTHTEAFF.

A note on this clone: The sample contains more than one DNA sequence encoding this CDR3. DNA for the CDR3: TGTGCCAGCAGTTATGGGGAAGGCACCGGGGAGCTGTTTTTT. This translates into CASSYGEGTGELFF. The rearrangement uses TRBV6-6 and TRBJ2-2; no firm D call. The CDR3 spans 14 residues. V was cut by 3 bases and J by 4 bases, with 9 bases left in between. Germline V lookup: CDR1 MNHNY, CDR2 SVGAGI (reference sequence).

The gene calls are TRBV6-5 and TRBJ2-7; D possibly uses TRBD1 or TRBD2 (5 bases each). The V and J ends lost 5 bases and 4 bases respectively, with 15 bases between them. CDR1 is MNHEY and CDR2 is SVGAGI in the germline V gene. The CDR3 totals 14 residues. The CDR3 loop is CASSPPGPRYEQYF. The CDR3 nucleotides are TGTGCCAGCAGTCCCCCGGGACCCCGTTACGAGCAGTACTTC.

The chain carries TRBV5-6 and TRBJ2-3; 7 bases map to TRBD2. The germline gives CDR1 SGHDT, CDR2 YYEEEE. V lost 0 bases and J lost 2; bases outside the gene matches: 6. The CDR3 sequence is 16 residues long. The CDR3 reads CASSLEGLAATDTQYF. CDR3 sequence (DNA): TGTGCCAGCAGCTTGGAGGGGCTAGCGGCCACAGATACGCAGTATTTT.

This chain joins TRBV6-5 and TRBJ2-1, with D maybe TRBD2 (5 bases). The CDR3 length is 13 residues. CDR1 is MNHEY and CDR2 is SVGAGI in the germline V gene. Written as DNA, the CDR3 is TGTGCTACCGGGAAGGACTCCTACAATGAGCAGTTCTTC. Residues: CATGKDSYNEQFF.